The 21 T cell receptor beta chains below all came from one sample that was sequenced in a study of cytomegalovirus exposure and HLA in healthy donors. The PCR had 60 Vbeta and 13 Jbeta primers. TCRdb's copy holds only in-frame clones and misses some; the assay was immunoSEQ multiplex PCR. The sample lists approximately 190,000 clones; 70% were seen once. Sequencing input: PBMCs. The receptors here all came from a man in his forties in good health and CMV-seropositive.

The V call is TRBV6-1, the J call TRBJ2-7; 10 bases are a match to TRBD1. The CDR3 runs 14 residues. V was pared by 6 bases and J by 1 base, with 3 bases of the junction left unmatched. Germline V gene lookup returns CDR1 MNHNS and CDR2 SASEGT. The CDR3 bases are TGTGCCAGCAGACCGGGACAGGGGTCCTACGAGCAGTACTTC. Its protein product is CASRPGQGSYEQYF.

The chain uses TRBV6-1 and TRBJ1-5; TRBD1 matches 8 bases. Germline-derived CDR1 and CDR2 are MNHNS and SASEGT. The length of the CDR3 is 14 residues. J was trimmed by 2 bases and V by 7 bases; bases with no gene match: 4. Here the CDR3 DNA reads TGTGCCAGCACTGGGACAGGAGGCAATCAGCCCCAGCATTTT. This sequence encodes CASTGTGGNQPQHF.

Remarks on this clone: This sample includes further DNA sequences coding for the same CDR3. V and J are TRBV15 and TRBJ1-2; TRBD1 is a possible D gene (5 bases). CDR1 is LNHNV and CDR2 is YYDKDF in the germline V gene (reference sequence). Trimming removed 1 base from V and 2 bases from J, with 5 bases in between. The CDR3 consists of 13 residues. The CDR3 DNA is TGTGCCACCAGCAGAGCAGGGAACTATGGCTACACCTTC. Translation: CATSRAGNYGYTF.

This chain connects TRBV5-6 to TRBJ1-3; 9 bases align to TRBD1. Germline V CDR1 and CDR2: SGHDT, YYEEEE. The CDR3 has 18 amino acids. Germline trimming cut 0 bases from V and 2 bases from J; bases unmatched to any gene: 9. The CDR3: CASSLVLLGQGPGNTIYF. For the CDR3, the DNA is TGTGCCAGCAGCTTGGTTCTGCTCGGACAGGGGCCTGGAAACACCATATATTTT.

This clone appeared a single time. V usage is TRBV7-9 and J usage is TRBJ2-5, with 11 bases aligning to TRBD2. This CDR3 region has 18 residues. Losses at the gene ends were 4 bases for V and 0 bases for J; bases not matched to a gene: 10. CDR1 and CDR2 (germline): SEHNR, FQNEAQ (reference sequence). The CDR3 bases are TGTGCCAGCAGCTCCTCGGCTAGCGGGGGGCTGGACCAAGAGACCCAGTACTTC. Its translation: CASSSSASGGLDQETQYF. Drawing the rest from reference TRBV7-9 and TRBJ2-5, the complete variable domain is DTGVSQNPRHKITKRGQNVTFRCDPISEHNRLYWYRQTLGQGPEFLTYFQNEAQLEKSRLLSDRFSAERPKGSFSTLEIQRTEQGDSAMYLCASSSSASGGLDQETQYFGPGTRLLVL.

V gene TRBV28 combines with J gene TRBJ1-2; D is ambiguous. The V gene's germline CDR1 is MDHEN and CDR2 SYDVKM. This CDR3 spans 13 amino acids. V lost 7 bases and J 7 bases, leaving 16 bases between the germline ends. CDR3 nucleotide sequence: TGTGCCAGCAAAACTCGGGAGTACGCTGGCTACACCTTC. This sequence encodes CASKTREYAGYTF.

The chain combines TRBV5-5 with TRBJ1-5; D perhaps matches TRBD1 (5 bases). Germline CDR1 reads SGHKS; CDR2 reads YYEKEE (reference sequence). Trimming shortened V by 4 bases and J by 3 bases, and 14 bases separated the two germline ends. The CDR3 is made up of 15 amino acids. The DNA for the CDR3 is TGTGCCAGCAGCGCAAGGGACTCCACCAATCAGCCCCAGCATTTT. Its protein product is CASSARDSTNQPQHF. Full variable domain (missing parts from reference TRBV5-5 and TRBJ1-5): DAGVTQSPTHLIKTRGQQVTLRCSPISGHKSVSWYQQVLGQGPQFIFQYYEKEERGRGNFPDRFSARQFPNYSSELNVNALLLGDSALYLCASSARDSTNQPQHFGDGTRLSIL.

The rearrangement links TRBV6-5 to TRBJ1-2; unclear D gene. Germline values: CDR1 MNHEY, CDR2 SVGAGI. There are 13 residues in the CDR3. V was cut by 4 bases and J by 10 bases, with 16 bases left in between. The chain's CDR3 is CASSSHTPLLYTF. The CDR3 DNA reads TGTGCCAGCAGTTCGCACACACCTCTCCTCTACACCTTC.

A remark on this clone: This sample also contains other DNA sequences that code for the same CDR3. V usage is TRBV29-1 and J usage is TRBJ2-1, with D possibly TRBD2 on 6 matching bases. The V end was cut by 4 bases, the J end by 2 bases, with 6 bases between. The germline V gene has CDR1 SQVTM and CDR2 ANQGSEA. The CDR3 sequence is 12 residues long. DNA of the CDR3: TGCAGCGTTGGGGGGGCCTACAATGAGCAGTTCTTC. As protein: CSVGGAYNEQFF.

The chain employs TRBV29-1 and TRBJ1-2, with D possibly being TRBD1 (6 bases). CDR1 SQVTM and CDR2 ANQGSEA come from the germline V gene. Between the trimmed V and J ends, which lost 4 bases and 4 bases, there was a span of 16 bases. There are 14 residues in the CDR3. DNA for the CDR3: TGCAGCGTTGGGAGGACAGATGGCTTCTATGGCTACACCTTC. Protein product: CSVGRTDGFYGYTF.

The CDR3 spells CASSPQGAGNEGYTF. The CDR3 DNA reads TGTGCCAGCAGTCCTCAGGGGGCAGGTAACGAGGGCTACACCTTC. The rearrangement uses TRBV27 and TRBJ1-2; 8 bases fit TRBD1. The germline V gene has CDR1 MNHEY and CDR2 SMNVEV (reference sequence). J was trimmed by 8 bases and V by 5 bases; bases with no gene match: 13. The CDR3 is 15 amino acids.

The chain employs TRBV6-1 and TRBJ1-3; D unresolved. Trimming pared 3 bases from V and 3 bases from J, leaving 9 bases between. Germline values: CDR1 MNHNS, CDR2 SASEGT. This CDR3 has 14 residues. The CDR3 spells CASSDTGIGNTIYF. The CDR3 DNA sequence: TGTGCCAGCAGTGACACGGGAATTGGAAACACCATATATTTT.

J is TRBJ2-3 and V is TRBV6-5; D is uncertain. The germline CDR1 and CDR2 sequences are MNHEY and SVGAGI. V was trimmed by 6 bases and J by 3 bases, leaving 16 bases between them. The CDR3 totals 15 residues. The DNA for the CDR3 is TGTGCCAGCAGCCTCTCCCAAAGAGGTACAGATACGCAGTATTTT. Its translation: CASSLSQRGTDTQYF.

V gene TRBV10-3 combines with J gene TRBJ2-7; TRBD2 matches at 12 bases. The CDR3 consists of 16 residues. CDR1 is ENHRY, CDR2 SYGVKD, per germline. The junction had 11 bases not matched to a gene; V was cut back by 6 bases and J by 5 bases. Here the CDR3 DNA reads TGTGCCATCAGCCGGGGGACTAGCGGGCCCAAAAACGAGCAGTACTTC. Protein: CAISRGTSGPKNEQYF.

The CDR3 region is CASSQDEALAGQLADTQYF. The CDR3 nucleotides read TGCGCCAGCAGCCAAGATGAAGCCCTAGCGGGGCAGCTGGCAGATACGCAGTATTTT. J is TRBJ2-3 and V is TRBV4-3, with 9 bases aligning to TRBD2. After removal of 0 bases from V and 4 bases from J, the junction contained 14 bases not matched to a gene. This CDR3 is built from 19 residues. Germline CDR1 LGHNA, CDR2 YSLEER.

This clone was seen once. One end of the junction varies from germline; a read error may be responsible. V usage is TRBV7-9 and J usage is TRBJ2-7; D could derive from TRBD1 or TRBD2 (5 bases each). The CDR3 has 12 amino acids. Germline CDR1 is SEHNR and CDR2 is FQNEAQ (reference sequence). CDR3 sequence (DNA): TGTTCCAGCAGCTTAGCAGGGAGCGAGCAGTACTTC. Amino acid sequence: CSSSLAGSEQYF. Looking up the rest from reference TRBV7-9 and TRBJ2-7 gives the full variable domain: DTGVSQNPRHKITKRGQNVTFRCDPISEHNRLYWYRQTLGQGPEFLTYFQNEAQLEKSRLLSDRFSAERPKGSFSTLEIQRTEQGDSAMYLCSSSLAGSEQYFGPGTRLTVT.

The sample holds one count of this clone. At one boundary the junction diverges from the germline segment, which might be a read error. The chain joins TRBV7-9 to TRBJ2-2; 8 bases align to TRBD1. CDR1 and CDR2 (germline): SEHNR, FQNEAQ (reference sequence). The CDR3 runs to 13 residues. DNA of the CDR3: TGCGCCTGGGGACAGGAGAACACCGGGGAGCTGTTTTTT. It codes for CAWGQENTGELFF.

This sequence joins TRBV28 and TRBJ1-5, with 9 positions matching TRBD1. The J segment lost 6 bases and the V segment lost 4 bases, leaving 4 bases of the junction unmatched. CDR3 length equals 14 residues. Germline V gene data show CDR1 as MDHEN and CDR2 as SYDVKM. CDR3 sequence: CASSSGTGFQPQHF. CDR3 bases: TGTGCCAGCAGTTCCGGGACAGGGTTTCAGCCCCAGCATTTT.

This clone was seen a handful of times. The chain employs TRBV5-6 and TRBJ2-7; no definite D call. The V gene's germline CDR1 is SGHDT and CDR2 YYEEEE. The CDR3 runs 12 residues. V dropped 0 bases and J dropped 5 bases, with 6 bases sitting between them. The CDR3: CASSLESDEQYF. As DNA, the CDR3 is TGTGCCAGCAGCTTGGAGTCAGACGAGCAGTACTTC.

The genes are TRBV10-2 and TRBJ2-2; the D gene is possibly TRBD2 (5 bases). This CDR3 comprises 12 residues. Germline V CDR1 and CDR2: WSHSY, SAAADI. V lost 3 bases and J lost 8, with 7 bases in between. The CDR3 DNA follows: TGCGCCAGCAGTGATCGGGGAGGGGAGCTGTTTTTT. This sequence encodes CASSDRGGELFF.

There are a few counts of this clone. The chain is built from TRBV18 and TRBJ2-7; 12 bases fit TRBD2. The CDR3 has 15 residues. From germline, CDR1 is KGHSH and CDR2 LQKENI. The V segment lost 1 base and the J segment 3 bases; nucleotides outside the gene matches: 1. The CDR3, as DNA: TGTGCCAGCTCACCACGGACTAGCGGGGTCTACGAGCAGTACTTC. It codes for CASSPRTSGVYEQYF.